The T cell receptor (beta chain) under discussion was sequenced for a study of a mutant IDH1 vaccine in newly diagnosed glioma. Overall study: The initiation of vaccination occurred 4-6 weeks after radiotherapy alone, or with temozolomide cycles. Among treated patients, approximately 62% were male and about 40% female, and mean age was about 41 years. Those enrolled had earlier been treated with radiotherapy, temozolomide, or both, mostly both.

Time point specified: week 35, safety follow-up. All doses held 300 ug of mutant IDH1 20-mer peptide, with topical imiquimod. Note on this clone: What it binds is not known.

TCRdb's table, derived via immunoSEQ multiplex PCR, lists solely in-frame clones and lacks some. Of tens of thousands of clones listed, approximately 92% are singletons. The CDR3 contains 16 residues. Per germline, CDR1 ENHRY and CDR2 SYGVKD. V lost 1 base and J 2 bases, leaving 13 bases between the germline ends. The chain links TRBV10-3 to TRBJ2-3; TRBD2 might be the D (5 bases). The receptor was isolated from a man over 45 with glioma. The sequencing used PBMCs, collected from a glioma patient whose treatment included an IDH1 peptide vaccine. CDR3 DNA sequence: TGTGCCATCAGTGAGTTCGAGCGGAGCCCCACAGATACGCAGTATTTT. Its protein is CAISEFERSPTDTQYF.